The source of this TCR beta chain is a study of OX40 agonist ivuxolimab in advanced cancers. Turning to the study itself: Previous treatment with anti-PD-1, anti-PD-L1 or anti-CTLA-4 therapy was allowed; 40% had received some. Study-wide points: On average, CD8+ T cells showed a greater number of expanded clones than CD4+.

Here immunoSEQ multiplex PCR was the method, and the copy in TCRdb shows in-frame clones only, minus some. This sample has tens of thousands of clones, with more than 75% found just once. Comment on this clone: Its antigen is unknown.

The ends lost 3 bases at V and 5 bases at J; junction bases unmatched: 5. This CDR3 is built from 17 residues. CDR1 is MNHEY and CDR2 is SMNVEV in the germline V gene (reference sequence). The origin of this receptor is an adult with an advanced solid tumor such as melanoma, head and neck, liver or kidney cancer. The chain links TRBV27 to TRBJ2-2; 14 bases map to TRBD2. The specimen comprised CD4+ or CD8+ T cells sorted from blood, sampled in a trial of the OX40 agonist ivuxolimab. CDR3: CASSLGLAGVRTGELFF. The CDR3, as DNA: TGTGCCAGCAGTTTGGGACTAGCGGGAGTTCGGACCGGGGAGCTGTTTTTT.